The sequence of this TCR beta chain was determined in a study of blood T cell repertoires in COVID-19. Study information: Acute and convalescent COVID-19 specimens originated in the United States, Italy and Spain. In each case, the material was cDNA or gDNA derived from T cells, B-cell-depleted T cells, or PBMCs.

The study recruited people aged 18 to 89 years across some 23 US areas. Per the study methods: From reference gene primer amplification, estimates of nucleated cell counts were derived. Clones were read by immunoSEQ multiplex PCR, and TCRdb kept only the in-frame ones, dropping some. The DNA was the basis for D and trimming; V, J and clone size are from that table. The sample includes 230,000 or so clones, around nine tenths seen only once; the top ten take 14% to 15%. Material for sequencing was PBMCs or T cells enriched from blood (not recorded which). This TCR came from a woman in her 50s with acute COVID-19.

CDR3 coding DNA: TGTGCCGCTACTCCCCTTCACTCCTACGAGCAGTACTTC. Protein product: CAATPLHSYEQYF. The chain recombines TRBV30 with TRBJ2-7; D gene uncertain. The length of the CDR3 is 13 residues. In germline, CDR1 is GTSNPN, CDR2 SVGIG (reference sequence). V gave up 8 bases and J gave up 0 bases, with 14 bases separating them.